The entry below describes one TCR beta chain. What it binds is not known. This entry comes from a study of cytomegalovirus exposure and HLA in healthy donors. Study-wide points: Accurate predictions that matched the HLA-A and HLA-B alleles of most subjects were reportedly made from TCR beta sequences. Reported performance of the classifier showed diagnosis of cytomegalovirus status with high specificity and sensitivity. There were reportedly fewer N-insertions in an Asian-associated ancestry cluster than the approximately 670-donor mean, in a later analysis.

Healthy individuals who donated bone marrow served as the donors. PCR primers comprised 60 Vbeta and 13 Jbeta primers. Generated by immunoSEQ multiplex PCR, the TCRdb table keeps only in-frame clones and is missing some. The table lists 150,000 to 200,000 clones, under 85% of them singletons. CDR3 size: 15 residues. The trim removed 1 base at V and 4 bases at J, leaving 2 bases unmatched. CDR1 and CDR2 (germline): SNHLY, FYNNEI. The sequenced material came from PBMCs. This receptor was identified in a female donor in good health and CMV-seronegative. This sequence joins TRBV2 and TRBJ2-5; 11 bases are a match to TRBD2. The chain's CDR3 is CASSEGLAGGETQYF. In DNA form, the CDR3 reads TGTGCCAGCAGTGAAGGTCTAGCGGGAGGAGAGACCCAGTACTTC.